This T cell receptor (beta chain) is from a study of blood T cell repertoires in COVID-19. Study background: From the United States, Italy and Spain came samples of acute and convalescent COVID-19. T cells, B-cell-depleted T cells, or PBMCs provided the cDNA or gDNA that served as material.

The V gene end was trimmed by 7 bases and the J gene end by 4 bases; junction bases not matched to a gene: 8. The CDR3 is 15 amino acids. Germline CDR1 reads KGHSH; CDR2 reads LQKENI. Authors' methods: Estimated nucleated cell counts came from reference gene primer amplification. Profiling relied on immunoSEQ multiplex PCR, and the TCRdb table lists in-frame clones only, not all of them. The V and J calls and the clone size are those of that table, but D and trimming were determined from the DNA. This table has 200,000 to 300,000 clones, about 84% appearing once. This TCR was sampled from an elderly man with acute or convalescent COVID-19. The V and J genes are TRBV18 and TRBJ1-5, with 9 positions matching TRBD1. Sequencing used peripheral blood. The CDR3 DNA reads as TGTGCCAGCTTACAAGCCGGGACAGGGAATCAGCCCCAGCATTTT. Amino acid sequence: CASLQAGTGNQPQHF.